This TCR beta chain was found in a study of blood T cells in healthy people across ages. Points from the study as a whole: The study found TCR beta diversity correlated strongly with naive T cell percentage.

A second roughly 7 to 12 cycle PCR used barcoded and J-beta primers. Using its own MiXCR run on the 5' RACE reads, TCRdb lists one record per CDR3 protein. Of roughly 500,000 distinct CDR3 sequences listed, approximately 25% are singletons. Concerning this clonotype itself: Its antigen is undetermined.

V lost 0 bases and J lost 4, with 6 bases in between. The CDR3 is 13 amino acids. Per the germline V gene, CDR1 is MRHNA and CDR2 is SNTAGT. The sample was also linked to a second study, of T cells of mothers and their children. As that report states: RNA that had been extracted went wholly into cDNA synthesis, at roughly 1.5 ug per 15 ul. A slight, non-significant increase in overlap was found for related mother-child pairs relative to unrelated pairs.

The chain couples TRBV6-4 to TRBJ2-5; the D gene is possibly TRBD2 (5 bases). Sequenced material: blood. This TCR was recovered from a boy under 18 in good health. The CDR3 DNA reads TGTGCCAGCAGTGACTCGGCGGGAGAGACCCAGTACTTC. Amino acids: CASSDSAGETQYF.